This T cell receptor beta chain was obtained from a study of cytomegalovirus exposure and HLA in healthy donors (TCRdb year 2017). A note on the overall study: In an earlier analysis of approximately 500 of the donors, approximately 300 Gb of sequence data and 117 million unique TCR beta sequences from roughly 180 million T cells were reported. Roughly 300 gigabases of sequencing data and roughly 81 million unique TCR sequences made up an early release that covered around 640 HLA-typed donors. Among the roughly 400 genotyped donors, under 90% belonged to the genetic ancestry cluster associated with self-reported Caucasian donors. The study aimed to test whether signatures of past pathogen exposure could be identified by cataloging public T cell receptors. The T cell repertoires of several hundred subjects were profiled by immunosequencing and related to cytomegalovirus serostatus. Besides the first cohort of about 730 subjects, a separate validation cohort made up of over 100 different subjects was used. High-throughput TCR immunosequencing, statistical association of individual TCRs with disease status, and machine learning were combined to predict cytomegalovirus infection status. A later analysis re-examined previously published TCR beta repertoires from around 670 donors and added high-resolution HLA genotyping to investigate patterns of TCR occurrence. In the later analysis, no new phenotypic data were used to find candidate immune exposures; instead, reliance was placed on TCR beta sequences and their occurrence across donors. In an earlier analysis of roughly 600 of the donors, high-throughput TCR beta sequencing was used to judge whether each TCR beta V gene segment behaved as functional or pseudogenic. Donor age, sex, ethnicity and CMV serostatus were collected together with the repertoire data. A later genetic analysis used genome-wide SNP genotypes for about 55% of the 666 donors, treating that subset as a discovery cohort. Every discovery cohort repertoire had been produced on one sequencing platform. HLA typing covered class I and class II loci at four-digit resolution. The number of donors typed differed by locus, with about 629-640 for A, B, C, DRB1 and DQB1, 522 for DQA1, 606 for DPA1, and some 440 for DPB1. Five DR-DQ haplotypes were handled as single units for association and clustering, since linkage in the cohort was strong. On average, roughly 240,000 unique TCR beta nucleotide sequences were sequenced per donor among 398 genotyped donors of the cohort, with 15% to 20% of those sequences being non-productive.

To prepare the library, the immunoSEQ multiplex PCR assay was applied. For the multiplex PCR, a mixture combining 60 forward primers for TCR Vbeta segments and 13 reverse primers for TCR Jbeta segments was used. Amplification of the CDR3 region of rearranged TCR beta genes was performed with a multiplex PCR assay on genomic DNA. On the Illumina HiSeq System, the amplified TCR beta libraries were sequenced as 87-base-pair reads. The authors' pipeline ran thus. In a later analysis, some 80 million unique TCR beta chains were counted across the roughly 700 repertoires, and around 11 million of these chains were shared by at least two donors. To remove PCR and sequencing errors, raw reads were error-corrected and collapsed into unique sequences using a nearest-neighbor algorithm that merged closely related sequences. Alignment of CDR3 sequences to IMGT reference sequences was used to assign V, D and J gene segments. Each retained sequence needed at least a six-nucleotide match to both a V gene segment and a J gene segment. A rearrangement was called productive if the CDR3 had no stop codons and remained in frame with V and J, and every other rearrangement was called non-productive. Following IMGT convention, CDR3 was defined as the stretch from the second conserved V-encoded cysteine up to the conserved J-encoded phenylalanine. The earlier analysis of 550 to 650 of the donors excluded any sequence lacking an unambiguous match to a single V gene segment. An earlier analysis of 550 to 650 of the donors classified V segments as functional when productive rearrangements were above 56.7% and as segregating when the standard deviation between donors was above 5%. To diagnose cytomegalovirus status from the catalog of TCR beta chain sequences, a statistical classification framework was built. In a later analysis, TCR nucleotide sequences were compared against IMGT/GENE-DB human TR gene sequences so that V and J genes could be assigned. In a later analysis, CDR3 sequences and most-parsimonious VDJ recombination scenarios were assigned using the TCRdist pipeline. In a later analysis, each TCR beta chain was defined by its CDR3 amino acid sequence together with its V-gene family, and reads without a unique V-gene family were excluded. A later analysis removed nearly 600 highly shared, low-generation-probability nucleotide sequences to deal with suspected cross-contamination and a sequencing artifact. In a later analysis, a clonal expansion index for each public chain was calculated from normalized within-repertoire ranks of inferred template counts. A later analysis computed generation probabilities with a VDJ recombination model fitted to out-of-frame rearrangements, and checked the results against IGoR. Hypergeometric tests were used in a later analysis to score TCR-TCR, TCR-HLA and TCR-CMV co-occurrence, with a repertoire-size bias correction applied to the TCR pairs. To estimate false discovery rates, a later analysis permuted the HLA or CMV assignments 20 times. A later analysis grouped co-occurring TCRs with DBSCAN, adding TCRdist sequence similarity when clustering within HLA-allele-positive subsets. Co-occurrence clustering excluded repertoires with fewer than 30,000 or more than 120,000 public chains, plus five with anomalous nucleotide sharing. TCRdb retrieved this table from immuneACCESS and kept in-frame rearrangements only. Not all clones are present; in checked studies, unresolved V genes account for under half, and no reason is known for the remainder. V and J calls and clone size are as listed in that table; D and trimming were resolved from the DNA. The sample table shows some 60,000 clones, and about four fifths are seen once. The ten largest clones capture around 4.2% of the sample.

V is reduced by 6 bases and J by 5 bases, leaving a spacing of 13 bases between them. The CDR3 holds 13 amino acids from the cysteine to the phenylalanine. Only the CDR3 region is kept as DNA, spanning 39 bases read in frame from base 1. CDR1 and CDR2, per the germline V gene (reference sequence), are SEHNR and FQNEAQ. About this clone: The antigen this receptor binds is unknown. No much larger clone exists at a distance of one base, and base qualities are not known.

The study at large found these results: Linkage disequilibrium might explain the correlated functional status among segregating V segments, but an unknown experimental factor could not be excluded. The classifier was reported to diagnose cytomegalovirus status with high specificity and sensitivity in both the original and validation cohorts. Because HLA typing was unavailable for some donors at each locus, only the typed subset was used in association tests. Presence/absence analyses assumed roughly uniform sequencing depth across donors, an assumption that may not hold. The authors suggested that the approach could potentially be extended to other disease states and immunological phenotypes. Several of the top co-occurrence clusters appeared to be linked to parvovirus B19, influenza, CMV and Epstein-Barr virus, according to a later analysis. In an earlier analysis of 587 of the donors, most TCR beta V segments appeared in productive rearrangements about 87% or about 30% of the time, broadly matching IMGT annotations. A cluster of highly shared sequence variants was judged likely to be a technical artifact of the sequencing pipeline. Immune exposure information for the cohort was limited to CMV serostatus. When HLA alleles, especially DR and DQ, strongly co-occurred, TCR associations were difficult to assign to individual alleles. Compared with the 666-donor mean, donors in an Asian-associated ancestry cluster had fewer N-insertions in productive TCRs, according to a later genetic analysis. A further reported finding was that TCR beta sequences accurately predicted the HLA-A and HLA-B alleles for most subjects in the first cohort. Most TCR sequences were seen in very few donors, while some public TCRs were found in many individuals. A later analysis found that most CMV-associated TCR beta chains appeared HLA-restricted, with HLA associations seemingly driven largely by CMV exposure. In a later analysis, 16,951 TCR beta sequences were associated with specific HLA alleles at a false discovery rate of 0.05. In vitro tests confirmed that a few of the cytomegalovirus-associated TCR beta chains recognize cytomegalovirus antigens. A total of around 150 TCR beta chains were listed by the study as associated with cytomegalovirus. Only TCR beta chains were sequenced in this cohort, and the absence of alpha or paired-chain data limited detectable features. V-gene and J-gene trimming of TCR beta chains was associated with a missense DCLRE1C variant in a later genetic analysis, and the association was replicated in an independent cohort. In a later analysis, the rate of TCR association differed among HLA loci, with DRB1 alleles having the most associated TCRs and HLA-C alleles having the fewest. A later analysis found that HLA-associated TCR beta chains were more clonally expanded and had lower generation probabilities than equally common non-associated chains. Because the 87-base-pair reads could not distinguish some IMGT-functional V segments, including TRBV6-2 and TRBV6-3, those segments were excluded. The earlier analysis of 587 of the donors excluded about 16 rarely observed V segments, including chromosome 9 orphons, because counts were too low.

The cohort comprised 666 healthy bone marrow donors. At the time of sampling, every cohort member was nominally healthy, though immune exposures that went unrecorded were likely present. The donor was CMV seronegative and belonged to the group of over 300 seronegative cohort members. Each donor provided a peripheral blood sample, and peripheral blood mononuclear cells were used for TCR beta sequencing. Genomic DNA extraction from the blood cell samples was performed with the Qiagen DNeasy Blood Extraction Kit. This clonotype originated in a woman aged 40 to 50 in good health and CMV-seronegative. Recombination connected TRBV7-9 to TRBJ1-2, with a tentative D gene TRBD1 over 6 matching bases. Source material: PBMCs. The nucleotide sequence is TGTGCCAGCAGTTTACAGGGAGGGTATGGCTACACCTTC. This gives the protein CASSLQGGYGYTF. Where the CDR3 stops, the reference TRBV7-9 and TRBJ1-2 genes take over; the full variable domain is DTGVSQNPRHKITKRGQNVTFRCDPISEHNRLYWYRQTLGQGPEFLTYFQNEAQLEKSRLLSDRFSAERPKGSFSTLEIQRTEQGDSAMYLCASSLQGGYGYTFGSGTRLTVV.